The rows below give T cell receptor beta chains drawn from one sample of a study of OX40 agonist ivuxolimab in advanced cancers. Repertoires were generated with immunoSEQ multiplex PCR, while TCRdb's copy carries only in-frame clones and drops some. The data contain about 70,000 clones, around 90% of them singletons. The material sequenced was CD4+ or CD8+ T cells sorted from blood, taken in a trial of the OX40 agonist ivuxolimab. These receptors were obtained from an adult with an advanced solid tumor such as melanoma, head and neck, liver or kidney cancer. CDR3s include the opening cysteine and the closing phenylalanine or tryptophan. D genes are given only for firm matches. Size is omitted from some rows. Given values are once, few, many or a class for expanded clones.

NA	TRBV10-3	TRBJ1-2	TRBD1	CAISPGQNNYGYTF	TGTGCCATCAGTCCGGGACAGAACAACTATGGCTACACCTTC
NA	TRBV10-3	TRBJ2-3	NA	CASWNGEDTQYF	TGTGCCAGCTGGAATGGGGAAGATACGCAGTATTTT
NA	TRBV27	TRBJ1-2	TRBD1	CASSLGTGGFRGYTF	TGTGCCAGCAGTTTAGGGACAGGGGGATTCCGTGGCTACACCTTC
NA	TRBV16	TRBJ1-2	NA	CASSQGVYGYTF	TGTGCCAGCAGCCAGGGCGTCTATGGCTACACCTTC
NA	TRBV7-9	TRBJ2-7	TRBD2	CASGGDYAYEQYF	TGTGCCAGCGGAGGGGACTATGCCTACGAGCAGTACTTC
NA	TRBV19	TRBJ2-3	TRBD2	CASRGGTDTQYF	TGTGCCAGTAGGGGGGGGACAGATACGCAGTATTTT
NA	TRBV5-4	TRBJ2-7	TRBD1	CASSPGTGREYF	TGTGCCAGCAGCCCTGGGACAGGGCGGGAGTACTTC
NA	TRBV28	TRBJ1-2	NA	CASSTPDFIYGYTF	TGTGCCAGCAGTACGCCGGACTTCATATATGGCTACACCTTC
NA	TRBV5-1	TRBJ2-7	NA	CASSPTSYEQYF	TGCGCCAGCAGCCCCACCTCCTACGAGCAGTACTTC
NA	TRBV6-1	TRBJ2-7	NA	CASSLTSYEQYF	TGTGCCAGCAGCCTGACTAGCTACGAGCAGTACTTC
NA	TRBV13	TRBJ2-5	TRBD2	CASSLRLALQETQYF	TGTGCCAGCAGTCTCCGACTAGCCCTCCAAGAGACCCAGTACTTC
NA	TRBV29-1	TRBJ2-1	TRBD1	CSAGQGVYNEQFF	TGCAGCGCCGGACAGGGGGTTTACAATGAGCAGTTCTTC
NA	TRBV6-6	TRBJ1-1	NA	CASSSLGGNTEAFF	TGTGCCAGCAGTTCATTAGGAGGGAACACTGAAGCTTTCTTT
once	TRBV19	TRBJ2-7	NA	CASSWGGSGAYEQYF	TGTGCCAGTAGTTGGGGAGGCAGTGGGGCCTACGAGCAGTACTTC
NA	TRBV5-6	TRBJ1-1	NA	CASSLGQVRTEAFF	TGTGCCAGCAGCTTGGGCCAGGTCCGCACTGAAGCTTTCTTT
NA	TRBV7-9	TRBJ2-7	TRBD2	CASSLALAETYEQYF	TGTGCCAGCAGCTTAGCCCTAGCGGAGACCTACGAGCAGTACTTC
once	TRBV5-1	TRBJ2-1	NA	CASSLAGVNEQFF	TGCGCCAGCAGCTTGGCGGGCGTTAATGAGCAGTTCTTC
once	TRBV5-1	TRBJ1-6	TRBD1	CASSPQGLTYNSPLHF	TGCGCCAGCAGCCCACAGGGGTTGACCTATAATTCACCCCTCCACTTT
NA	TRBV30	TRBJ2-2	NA	CASNTGELFF	TGTGCCTCCAACACCGGGGAGCTGTTTTTT
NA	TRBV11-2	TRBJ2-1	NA	CASSLNEQFF	TGTGCCAGCAGCTTAAATGAGCAGTTCTTC
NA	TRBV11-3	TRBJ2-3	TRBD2	CASSLATRAGSTDTQYF	TGTGCCAGCAGCTTAGCCACAAGAGCGGGAAGCACAGATACGCAGTATTTT
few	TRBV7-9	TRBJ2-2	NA	CASATGNTGELFF	TGTGCCAGCGCGACGGGGAACACCGGGGAGCTGTTTTTT
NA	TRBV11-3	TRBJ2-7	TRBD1	CASSPREDRGDLEQYF	TGTGCCAGCAGCCCGAGAGAGGACAGGGGGGACCTCGAGCAGTACTTC
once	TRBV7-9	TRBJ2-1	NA	CASSSTADKVNEQFF	TGTGCCAGCAGCAGTACCGCCGACAAAGTAAATGAGCAGTTCTTC
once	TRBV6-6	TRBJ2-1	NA	CASTRLAWDEQFF	TGTGCCAGCACGAGGTTAGCTTGGGATGAGCAGTTCTTC
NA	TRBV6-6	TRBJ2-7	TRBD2	CASSYRLAGSYEQYF	TGTGCCAGCAGTTACCGACTAGCGGGCTCCTACGAGCAGTACTTC
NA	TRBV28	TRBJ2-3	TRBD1	CASSRDREASGQYF	TGTGCCAGCAGTAGGGACAGGGAGGCCTCGGGGCAGTATTTT
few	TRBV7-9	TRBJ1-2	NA	CASSLWGLGYTF	TGTGCCAGCAGCTTGTGGGGGCTAGGCTACACCTTC
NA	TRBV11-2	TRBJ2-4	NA	CASSLGGLAAKNIQYF	TGTGCCAGCAGCTTAGGGGGCCTGGCGGCCAAAAACATTCAGTACTTC
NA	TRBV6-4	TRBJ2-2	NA	CASSDRVAGELFF	TGTGCCAGCAGTGACAGGGTGGCCGGGGAGCTGTTTTTT
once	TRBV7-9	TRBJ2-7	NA	CASSPTGPYEQYF	TGTGCCAGCAGCCCTACAGGGCCCTACGAGCAGTACTTC
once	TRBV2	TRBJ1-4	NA	CASNTGTWEEKLFF	TGTGCCAGCAACACCGGGACCTGGGAGGAAAAACTGTTTTTT
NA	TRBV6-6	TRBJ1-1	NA	CASRTTGWRDTEAFF	TGTGCCAGCAGAACTACAGGGTGGAGGGACACTGAAGCTTTCTTT
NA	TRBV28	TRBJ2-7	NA	CASPPFAGTSSYEQYF	TGTGCCAGCCCCCCGTTCGCAGGTACGAGCTCCTACGAGCAGTACTTC
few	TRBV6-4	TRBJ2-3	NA	CASSRQAGGTDTQYF	TGTGCCAGCAGCAGACAAGCTGGGGGCACAGATACGCAGTATTTT
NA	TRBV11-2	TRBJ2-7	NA	CASSLGGTGPYPFEQYF	TGTGCCAGCAGCTTAGGAGGTACCGGGCCATACCCATTCGAGCAGTACTTC
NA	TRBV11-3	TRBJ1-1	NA	CASSLDTPLNTEAFF	TGTGCCAGCAGCTTAGATACCCCCTTGAACACTGAAGCTTTCTTT
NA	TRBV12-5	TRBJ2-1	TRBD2	CASGLPAAPGLAVYNEQFF	TGTGCTAGTGGTCTCCCGGCGGCGCCGGGACTAGCGGTATACAATGAGCAGTTCTTC
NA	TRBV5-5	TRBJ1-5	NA	CASSLGQADQPQHF	TGTGCCAGCAGCCTGGGCCAGGCAGATCAGCCCCAGCATTTT
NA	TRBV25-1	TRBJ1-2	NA	CASSELGSAEFYGYTF	TGTGCCAGCAGTGAATTAGGGTCAGCGGAATTCTATGGCTACACCTTC
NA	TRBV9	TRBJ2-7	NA	CASSPRNSLYEQYF	TGTGCCAGCAGCCCCCGTAATAGCCTCTACGAGCAGTACTTC
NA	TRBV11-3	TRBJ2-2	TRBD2	CASSPTSGATGELFF	TGTGCCAGCAGCCCTACTAGCGGGGCCACCGGGGAGCTGTTTTTT
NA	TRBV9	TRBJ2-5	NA	CASSAGSGRETQYF	TGTGCCAGCAGCGCCGGTTCAGGGAGGGAGACCCAGTACTTC
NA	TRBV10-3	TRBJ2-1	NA	CAVGLEGDEQFF	TGTGCCGTCGGACTCGAGGGAGATGAGCAGTTCTTC
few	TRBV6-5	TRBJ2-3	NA	CASSEAYGEREYF	TGTGCCAGCAGTGAAGCGTATGGCGAGCGGGAGTATTTT
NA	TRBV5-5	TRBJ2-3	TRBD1	CASSRGQGSDTQYF	TGTGCCAGCAGCCGGGGACAGGGGTCAGATACGCAGTATTTT
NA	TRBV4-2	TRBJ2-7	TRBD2	CASSQDGASGYEQYF	TGTGCCAGCAGCCAAGATGGTGCTAGCGGCTACGAGCAGTACTTC
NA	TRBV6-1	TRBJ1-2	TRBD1	CASSEAGDRFNYGYTF	TGTGCCAGCAGTGAAGCGGGGGACAGGTTCAACTATGGCTACACCTTC
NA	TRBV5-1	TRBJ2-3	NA	CASSSLKDTSTDTQYF	TGCGCCAGCAGCTCGTTAAAGGACACTAGCACAGATACGCAGTATTTT
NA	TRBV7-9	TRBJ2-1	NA	CAKTEGERTSEQFF	TGTGCCAAAACGGAAGGAGAGAGGACCAGTGAGCAGTTCTTC
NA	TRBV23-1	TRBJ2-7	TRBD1	CASSQSADRQGTLSYEQYF	TGCGCCAGCAGTCAATCCGCAGATCGACAGGGAACGTTGAGCTACGAGCAGTACTTC
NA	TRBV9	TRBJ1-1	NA	CASSVGQTERNTEAFF	TGTGCCAGCAGCGTAGGACAGACCGAGCGGAACACTGAAGCTTTCTTT
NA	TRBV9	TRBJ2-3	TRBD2	CASSPSGGTDTQYF	TGTGCCAGCAGCCCTAGCGGAGGCACAGATACGCAGTATTTT
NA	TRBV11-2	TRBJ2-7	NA	CASSLGLSSYYEQYF	TGTGCCAGCAGCTTAGGGCTATCTAGTTATTACGAGCAGTACTTC
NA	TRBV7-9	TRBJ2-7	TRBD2	CASSRLAGTTYEQYF	TGTGCCAGCAGCCGATTAGCGGGGACCACCTACGAGCAGTACTTC
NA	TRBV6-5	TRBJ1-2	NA	CATSGGYTF	TGTGCCACCAGTGGTGGCTACACCTTC
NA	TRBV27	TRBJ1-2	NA	CASSPGPLKYGYTF	TGTGCCAGCAGCCCGGGACCCCTTAAGTATGGCTACACCTTC
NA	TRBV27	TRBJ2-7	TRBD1	CASSLSRQGGSYEQYF	TGTGCCAGCAGTTTATCCCGACAGGGGGGCTCCTACGAGCAGTACTTC
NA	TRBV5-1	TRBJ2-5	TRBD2	CASSLASGGAETQYF	TGCGCCAGCAGCTTGGCCAGCGGGGGGGCAGAGACCCAGTACTTC